These 20 T cell receptor beta chains came from one sample sequenced in a study of blood T cell repertoires in COVID-19. The protocol was immunoSEQ multiplex PCR, while the TCRdb copy is restricted to in-frame clones and leaves out a portion. Of 410,000 or so clones in the sample, approximately 91% were seen once. The specimen sequenced was peripheral blood. The receptor set was obtained from a woman between 40 and 55 years old with COVID-19, enrolled during active disease.

This clone is a singleton in its sample. V gene TRBV9 combines with J gene TRBJ1-2; D gene ambiguous. The germline V and J ends were trimmed by 0 bases and 8 bases, with 11 bases remaining between them. Germline V lookup: CDR1 SGDLS, CDR2 YYNGEE. This CDR3 is 13 amino acids long. CDR3: CASSVGGFWGYTF. CDR3 in DNA: TGTGCCAGCAGCGTAGGAGGCTTCTGGGGCTACACCTTC.

This clone was observed once. V and J are TRBV7-3 and TRBJ2-2; 12 bases line up with TRBD2. CDR1 is SGHTA, CDR2 FQGTGA, per germline. This CDR3 spans 16 amino acids. V gave up 4 bases and J gave up 4 bases; unmatched junction bases: 4. This CDR3 is CASSSLAGGPTGELFF. In DNA, the CDR3 is TGTGCCAGCAGCTCGCTAGCGGGGGGGCCCACCGGGGAGCTGTTTTTT.

V gene TRBV19 combines with J gene TRBJ2-1, with 10 bases matching TRBD2. Germline V lookup: CDR1 LNHDA, CDR2 SQIVND (reference sequence). The CDR3 totals 13 residues. The J segment lost 16 bases and the V segment lost 4 bases, leaving 10 bases of the junction unmatched. CDR3 loop: CASSTLTSGVLFF. DNA of the CDR3: TGTGCCAGTAGTACCCTTACTAGCGGGGTTCTCTTCTTC. The whole variable domain, remainder taken from reference TRBV19 and TRBJ2-1, is DGGITQSPKYLFRKEGQNVTLSCEQNLNHDAMYWYRQDPGQGLRLIYYSQIVNDFQKGDIAEGYSVSREKKESFPLTVTSAQKNPTAFYLCASSTLTSGVLFFGPGTRLTVL.

This sequence joins TRBV11-3 and TRBJ2-7; 8 bases are shared with TRBD2. V lost 0 bases, J lost 7 bases, and 2 bases stayed unmatched. Germline-derived CDR1 and CDR2 are SGHNT and YENEEA. This CDR3 comprises 13 residues. CDR3 sequence (DNA): TGTGCCAGCAGCTTAGATGGCGGGAGGGAGCAGTACTTC. Translation gives CASSLDGGREQYF.

The chain has TRBV7-6 and TRBJ2-5; TRBD2 is a possible D gene (6 bases). The CDR3 runs to 15 residues. Germline CDR1 SGHVS, CDR2 FNYEAQ. Trimming shortened V by 2 bases and J by 5 bases, and 15 bases separated the two germline ends. CDR3 nucleotide sequence: TGTGCCAGCAGCTTAAATGTCGGGGGAGGTGAGACCCAGTACTTC. Its protein product is CASSLNVGGGETQYF. Complete variable domain (other parts from reference TRBV7-6 and TRBJ2-5): GAGVSQSPRYKVTKRGQDVALRCDPISGHVSLYWYRQALGQGPEFLTYFNYEAQQDKSGLPNDRFSAERPEGSISTLTIQRTEQRDSAMYRCASSLNVGGGETQYFGPGTRLLVL.

This chain connects TRBV6-6 to TRBJ1-1, with D hard to call. CDR3 length: 12 amino acids. The germline CDR1 and CDR2 sequences are MNHNY and SVGAGI (reference sequence). V was shortened by 7 bases and J by 5 bases, with 11 bases between the two germline ends. The CDR3 protein is CASMEAQTEAFF. DNA of the CDR3: TGTGCCAGCATGGAGGCGCAAACTGAAGCTTTCTTT.

The V gene is TRBV7-9, the J gene TRBJ2-1, with 10 bases identical to TRBD1. The CDR3 sequence is 14 residues long. V lost 9 bases to trimming and J lost 8 bases; unmatched junction nucleotides: 10. Germline assignment: CDR1 SEHNR and CDR2 FQNEAQ (reference sequence). The CDR3: CARTGQGNSDEQFF. The CDR3 bases are TGTGCCAGAACGGGACAGGGGAATAGCGATGAGCAGTTCTTC.

This chain joins TRBV13 and TRBJ2-1; 11 bases fit TRBD2. The CDR3 is 17 amino acids. V shed 5 bases and J 9 bases; nucleotides not matched to a gene: 15. Germline V gives CDR1 PRHDT, CDR2 FYEKMQ (reference sequence). This CDR3 reads CASSPNSGRAGDTEQFF. CDR3 DNA sequence: TGTGCCAGCAGCCCCAATAGCGGGAGGGCCGGTGATACTGAGCAGTTCTTC.

The V and J genes are TRBV30 and TRBJ1-2, with 12 bases fitting TRBD1. V was clipped by 3 bases and J by 5 bases; unmatched bases: 7. Germline V gene lookup returns CDR1 GTSNPN and CDR2 SVGIG (reference sequence). There are 15 residues in the CDR3. The CDR3 bases are TGTGCCTGGAGGGCCGGGACAGGGGGCGCTTATGGCTACACCTTC. This gives the protein CAWRAGTGGAYGYTF.

The chain links TRBV14 to TRBJ1-6, with D hard to call. The V and J ends lost 1 base and 8 bases respectively, with 9 bases between them. Germline V gives CDR1 SGHDN, CDR2 FVKESK. The CDR3 spans 14 residues. The CDR3 spells CASSQGREYSPLHF. CDR3 nucleotides: TGTGCCAGCAGCCAAGGCCGGGAGTATTCACCCCTCCACTTT.

This chain joins TRBV11-3 and TRBJ1-1; D unclear. Germline V gene sequence: CDR1 SGHNT, CDR2 YENEEA. The CDR3 loop spans 13 amino acids. V lost 0 bases to trimming and J lost 1 base, with 3 bases between them. The CDR3 bases are TGTGCCAGCAGCTTAGATCAGAACACTGAAGCTTTCTTT. Translating gives CASSLDQNTEAFF. The whole variable domain, remainder taken from reference TRBV11-3 and TRBJ1-1, is EAGVVQSPRYKIIEKKQPVAFWCNPISGHNTLYWYLQNLGQGPELLIRYENEEAVDDSQLPKDRFSAERLKGVDSTLKIQPAELGDSAVYLCASSLDQNTEAFFGQGTRLTVV.

The CDR3 sequence: CASSSVRMGVTEAFF. CDR3 DNA sequence: TGTGCCAGCAGCTCGGTTCGTATGGGCGTCACTGAAGCTTTCTTT. J is TRBJ1-1 and V is TRBV5-4, with D unresolved. CDR3 size: 15 residues. Looked up from germline, CDR1 is SGHNT and CDR2 is YYREEE (reference sequence). The ends were cut back, 3 bases at V and 4 bases at J, with 16 bases in the middle.

In DNA form, the CDR3 reads TGTGCCAGCTCCTCCAGACAGGGAAAGAGTGAAGCTTTCTTT. This translates into CASSSRQGKSEAFF. This chain uses TRBV18 with TRBJ1-1, with 7 bases lining up with TRBD1. J gave up 7 bases and V 6 bases, and 11 bases lay outside the gene matches. The germline V gene encodes CDR1 KGHSH and CDR2 LQKENI. The CDR3 covers 14 residues.

This clone was found once. The chain combines TRBV9 with TRBJ2-2; TRBD1 matches at 7 bases. The trim removed 4 bases at V and 0 bases at J, leaving 6 bases unmatched. CDR3 length: 16 residues. CDR1 SGDLS and CDR2 YYNGEE come from the germline V gene. CDR3 sequence: CASSLGQDPNTGELFF. In DNA, the CDR3 is TGTGCCAGCAGCCTAGGACAGGACCCGAACACCGGGGAGCTGTTTTTT.

This chain connects TRBV4-1 to TRBJ1-1; D is uncertain. Germline-derived CDR1 and CDR2 are MGHRA and YSYEKL. V was cut by 0 bases and J by 4 bases, with 12 bases left in between. The CDR3 covers 15 residues. This CDR3 reads CASSQDRVGVTEAFF. The CDR3 DNA reads TGCGCCAGCAGCCAAGATCGCGTTGGAGTCACTGAAGCTTTCTTT.

The CDR3 here is CASSPVGSNYGYTF. In DNA, the CDR3 is TGTGCCAGCTCACCGGTGGGCTCTAACTATGGCTACACCTTC. V usage is TRBV18 and J usage is TRBJ1-2, with D uncertain. The CDR3 spans 14 residues. The ends were cut back, 3 bases at V and 0 bases at J, with 8 bases in the middle. The V gene's germline CDR1 is KGHSH and CDR2 LQKENI.

The V and J genes are TRBV7-8 and TRBJ2-4, with 9 nucleotides matching TRBD1. This CDR3 has 21 amino acids. Germline assignment: CDR1 SGHVS and CDR2 FQNEAQ. After removal of 3 bases from V and 1 base from J, the junction contained 19 bases not matched to a gene. The DNA of the CDR3 is TGTGCCAGCAGCTTGCTCCTCCAGGGACAGGGTGGGAGTTCGGCCAAAAACATTCAGTACTTC. Protein product: CASSLLLQGQGGSSAKNIQYF. The full variable domain, rest sourced from reference TRBV7-8 and TRBJ2-4, is GAGVSQSPRYKVAKRGQDVALRCDPISGHVSLFWYQQALGQGPEFLTYFQNEAQLDKSGLPSDRFFAERPEGSVSTLKIQRTQQEDSAVYLCASSLLLQGQGGSSAKNIQYFGAGTRLSVL.

The chain carries TRBV27 and TRBJ1-1; 9 nucleotides match TRBD1. CDR3 length: 17 amino acids. Germline V gene sequence: CDR1 MNHEY, CDR2 SMNVEV (reference sequence). The V and J ends lost 7 bases and 5 bases, in that order; junction bases with no gene match: 17. The CDR3: CASTPGQGPRAETEAFF. In DNA form, the CDR3 reads TGTGCCAGCACCCCCGGACAGGGGCCTCGAGCGGAGACTGAAGCTTTCTTT.

The table lists this clone with a few counts. This chain uses TRBV28 with TRBJ2-7; no reliable D call. The CDR3 loop spans 14 amino acids. In germline, CDR1 is MDHEN, CDR2 SYDVKM. V shed 6 bases and J shed 0 bases, with 12 bases lying between them. CDR3 bases: TGTGCCAGCAGCCACTTAGACAACTCCTACGAGCAGTACTTC. Translating it yields CASSHLDNSYEQYF.

The rearrangement uses TRBV28 and TRBJ1-1; tentative D call: TRBD1 (6 bases). The V gene's germline CDR1 is MDHEN and CDR2 SYDVKM. Trimming removed 5 bases from V and 3 bases from J, with 16 bases in between. This CDR3 region has 15 residues. The CDR3 nucleotides are TGTGCCAGCAGTCCGAATACAGGGCGAGACACTGAAGCTTTCTTT. Translating gives CASSPNTGRDTEAFF.